Below are 19 T cell receptor beta chains sequenced from a single sample in a study of blood T cell repertoires in COVID-19. Sequenced by immunoSEQ multiplex PCR; TCRdb stores in-frame clones only, minus some. The sample has 200,000 to 250,000 clones; roughly 78% are singletons. The sequencing sample was made of peripheral blood. The receptors originated from a woman aged 40-49 years with acute or convalescent COVID-19.

The CDR3 region has the DNA TGTGCCAGTAACGTATTGGGGTTAGCGGGAGTGGAGCAGTTCTTC. Encoded protein: CASNVLGLAGVEQFF. The V gene is TRBV19, the J gene TRBJ2-1, with 9 bases lining up with TRBD2. The ends lost 7 bases at V and 10 bases at J; junction bases unmatched: 14. CDR3 size: 15 residues. Per the germline V gene, CDR1 is LNHDA and CDR2 is SQIVND (reference sequence). The entire variable domain, with the rest obtained from reference TRBV19 and TRBJ2-1, is as follows: DGGITQSPKYLFRKEGQNVTLSCEQNLNHDAMYWYRQDPGQGLRLIYYSQIVNDFQKGDIAEGYSVSREKKESFPLTVTSAQKNPTAFYLCASNVLGLAGVEQFFGPGTRLTVL.

This CDR3 reads CASSSTPGAGNQPQHF. The CDR3 DNA is TGTGCCAGCAGCTCAACCCCAGGGGCAGGAAATCAGCCCCAGCATTTT. The chain recombines TRBV7-8 with TRBJ1-5, with a tentative D call TRBD1 (6 bases). Germline V gene sequence: CDR1 SGHVS, CDR2 FQNEAQ. Trimming removed 4 bases from V and 4 bases from J, with 17 bases in between. The CDR3 loop spans 16 amino acids.

V is TRBV10-3 and J is TRBJ2-5; D is unresolved. V lost 5 bases to trimming and J lost 0 bases, with 4 bases between them. The CDR3 consists of 12 residues. Germline V gives CDR1 ENHRY, CDR2 SYGVKD. The CDR3 DNA reads TGTGCCATCAGTCCCTACCAAGAGACCCAGTACTTC. Translated: CAISPYQETQYF.

The sample holds a few counts of this clone. This chain joins TRBV4-1 and TRBJ1-2; 8 bases align to TRBD1. The CDR3 loop spans 14 amino acids. V shed 3 bases, J shed 7 bases, and the junction held 7 bases outside the gene matches. Looked up from germline, CDR1 is MGHRA and CDR2 is YSYEKL. The CDR3 reads CASSQNDRGLGYTF. The CDR3 DNA follows: TGCGCCAGCAGCCAGAATGACAGGGGACTTGGCTACACCTTC.

This clone appeared once. The V call is TRBV27, the J call TRBJ1-2; TRBD1 is a possible D gene (6 bases). V lost 6 bases, J lost 8 bases, and 22 bases lay in between. Per the germline V gene, CDR1 is MNHEY and CDR2 is SMNVEV (reference sequence). The CDR3 consists of 15 residues. CDR3 DNA: TGTGCCAGCAGCCAATACAGGGACCCTGTGCAGGGCTACACCTTC. Protein sequence: CASSQYRDPVQGYTF.

The chain joins TRBV19 to TRBJ2-7, with a possible D match to TRBD2 (5 bases). Germline-derived CDR1 and CDR2 are LNHDA and SQIVND (reference sequence). This CDR3 has 13 amino acids. The germline V and J ends were trimmed by 6 bases and 3 bases, with 12 bases remaining between them. The CDR3 spells CASSSGLRYEQYF. The CDR3 nucleotides read TGTGCCAGTAGCTCAGGACTTCGCTACGAGCAGTACTTC.

This chain uses TRBV2 with TRBJ2-3; 7 bases are a match to TRBD1. Trimming took 8 bases from V and 4 from J; bases not matched to a gene: 21. The germline V gene encodes CDR1 SNHLY and CDR2 FYNNEI. This CDR3 is built from 18 residues. The CDR3 DNA reads as TGTGCCAGCTCAGTAGGGGTTAGGGTTAGACAGGGCCCAGATACGCAGTATTTT. Protein: CASSVGVRVRQGPDTQYF.

This clone was detected only a few times. V and J are TRBV9 and TRBJ2-1; 10 nucleotides match TRBD1. Germline CDR1 SGDLS, CDR2 YYNGEE. Unmatched junction bases numbered 2, after V lost 4 bases and J lost 1 base. This CDR3 contains 15 residues. As DNA, the CDR3 is TGTGCCAGCAGCTGGGACAGGGGATCCTACAATGAGCAGTTCTTC. Encoded protein: CASSWDRGSYNEQFF.

The chain joins TRBV11-2 to TRBJ1-4, with a possible D match to TRBD1 (5 bases). Germline V gene data show CDR1 as SGHAT and CDR2 as FQNNGV. Trimming took off 1 base at V and 7 bases at J, with 16 bases between the two ends. This CDR3 has 16 residues. The CDR3 nucleotides are TGTGCCAGCAGCTTAGTGGGGGGAGGAATGAGTGAAAAACTGTTTTTT. Translation: CASSLVGGGMSEKLFF.

The CDR3 region has the DNA TGCGCCAGCAAGGAATATCGACTAGCGGCTAGCACAGATACGCAGTATTTT. Translated, it gives CASKEYRLAASTDTQYF. The J gene is TRBJ2-3, the V gene TRBV5-1, with TRBD2 matching over 9 bases. Trimming took 6 bases from V and 0 from J; bases not matched to a gene: 11. The length of the CDR3 is 17 residues. In germline, CDR1 is SGHRS, CDR2 YFSETQ. The full variable domain, its missing parts supplied by reference TRBV5-1 and TRBJ2-3, is KAGVTQTPRYLIKTRGQQVTLSCSPISGHRSVSWYQQTPGQGLQFLFEYFSETQRNKGNFPGRFSGRQFSNSRSEMNVSTLELGDSALYLCASKEYRLAASTDTQYFGPGTRLTVL.

This clone was counted only a few times. The chain links TRBV7-9 to TRBJ1-1, with 8 bases identical to TRBD1. CDR1 is SEHNR, CDR2 FQNEAQ, per germline (reference sequence). Trimming removed 1 base from V and 3 bases from J; junction bases left unmatched: 4. The CDR3 spans 15 residues. As DNA, the CDR3 is TGTGCCAGCAGCTTAGTAATACAGGGGGACACTGAAGCTTTCTTT. It codes for CASSLVIQGDTEAFF. The full variable domain, rest sourced from reference TRBV7-9 and TRBJ1-1, is DTGVSQNPRHKITKRGQNVTFRCDPISEHNRLYWYRQTLGQGPEFLTYFQNEAQLEKSRLLSDRFSAERPKGSFSTLEIQRTEQGDSAMYLCASSLVIQGDTEAFFGQGTRLTVV.

The DNA of the CDR3 is TGTTTATTGGGGGGACGGAGGTCCTATGGCTACACCTTC. Amino acid sequence: CLLGGRRSYGYTF. This chain links TRBV21-1 with TRBJ1-2. TRBV21-1 corresponds to a pseudogene. The CDR3 runs to 13 residues.

This rearrangement joins TRBV5-1 to TRBJ2-5; the D is unclear. Looked up from germline, CDR1 is SGHRS and CDR2 is YFSETQ. This CDR3 is built from 15 residues. With 0 bases removed from V and 3 bases from J, the gap between germline ends came to 12 bases. The CDR3 is CASSLDGGSKETQYF. Written as DNA, the CDR3 is TGCGCCAGCAGCTTGGACGGCGGATCAAAAGAGACCCAGTACTTC.

This clone showed up just once. The chain is built from TRBV9 and TRBJ2-3; tentatively, D is TRBD2 (6 bases). V was clipped by 0 bases and J by 2 bases, with 10 bases between them. Germline lookup yields CDR1 SGDLS and CDR2 YYNGEE. The CDR3 totals 15 residues. The CDR3 loop reads CASSVEASATDTQYF. CDR3 nucleotide sequence: TGTGCCAGCAGCGTAGAGGCTAGCGCCACAGATACGCAGTATTTT.

The chain recombines TRBV4-2 with TRBJ1-1; a weak D match, TRBD1 (6 bases). The V gene lost 3 bases and the J gene lost 4 bases, with 18 bases spanning the gap. This CDR3 spans 16 amino acids. CDR1 and CDR2 from the germline V gene are LGHNA and YNFKEQ. The CDR3 DNA reads TGTGCCAGCAGCCAGCCGGGGCAGGGGCTGGGCACTGAAGCTTTCTTT. Residues: CASSQPGQGLGTEAFF.

The chain uses TRBV7-9 and TRBJ2-1, with a tentative D call TRBD1 (5 bases). With 8 bases removed from V and 3 bases from J, the gap between germline ends came to 11 bases. The CDR3 has 13 amino acids. Per germline, CDR1 SEHNR and CDR2 FQNEAQ (reference sequence). The CDR3 coding sequence is TGTGCCAGCGATAAAAGGGGCTACAATGAGCAGTTCTTC. Translated: CASDKRGYNEQFF.

This rearrangement joins TRBV9 to TRBJ2-1; 12 positions agree with TRBD2. Germline V CDR1 and CDR2: SGDLS, YYNGEE. The CDR3 spans 15 residues. V trimming: 1 base; J trimming: 8 bases; junction bases outside the gene matches: 4. CDR3 nucleotide sequence: TGTGCCAGCAGCGTAAGACTAGCGGGAGTAGATGAGCAGTTCTTC. This codes for CASSVRLAGVDEQFF. Together with reference TRBV9 and TRBJ2-1, the CDR3 gives the full variable domain: DSGVTQTPKHLITATGQRVTLRCSPRSGDLSVYWYQQSLDQGLQFLIQYYNGEERAKGNILERFSAQQFPDLHSELNLSSLELGDSALYFCASSVRLAGVDEQFFGPGTRLTVL.

The chain couples TRBV24-1 to TRBJ2-1; 12 bases map to TRBD1. The germline V gene has CDR1 KGHDR and CDR2 SFDVKD. The CDR3 spans 15 residues. V lost 5 bases to trimming and J lost 9 bases; unmatched junction nucleotides: 7. This CDR3 reads CATSGWDRGLGEQFF. CDR3 in DNA: TGTGCCACCAGTGGGTGGGACAGGGGGCTTGGTGAGCAGTTCTTC.

This clone is a singleton in its sample. The V call is TRBV3-1 (or the pseudogene TRBV3-2), the J call TRBJ2-1, with 13 nucleotides matching TRBD2. The CDR3 has 19 residues. Germline loops: CDR1 LGHDT, CDR2 YNNKEL (reference sequence). The V and J ends lost 1 base and 2 bases, in that order; junction bases with no gene match: 8. CDR3 protein: CASSQVTSGGLNPYNEQFF. CDR3 bases: TGTGCCAGCAGCCAAGTGACTAGCGGGGGGTTGAACCCCTACAATGAGCAGTTCTTC.